These T cell receptor beta chains were read from a single sample in a study of response to subunit inactivated influenza vaccine. In TCRdb, the RT-PCR reads were re-called with MiXCR into one record per CDR3 protein. Of about 780,000 distinct CDR3 sequences in the sample, roughly 18% were seen once. Sequenced material: PBMCs from blood, taken roughly 5 days after vaccination. The source of these receptors is a man aged 50 to 60 who received an inactivated influenza vaccine. CDR3s include the opening cysteine and the closing phenylalanine or tryptophan. D genes are given only for firm matches. Expanded clones are given a class, and other clones once, few, many or no size at all.

d_call j_call clone_size v_call cdr3_nt cdr3_aa
TRBD1 TRBJ2-2 few TRBV7-2 TGTGCCAGCAGCTTAGGCCGGGACAGGGGATACACCGGGGAGCTGTTTTTT CASSLGRDRGYTGELFF
. TRBJ2-1 few TRBV6-1 TGTGCCAGCACTCGTAGGACAAGGGAATCCAATGAGCAGTTCTTC CASTRRTRESNEQFF
. TRBJ2-6 . TRBV24-1 TGTGCCACCAGTGATTCTGGAAGATCTGGGGCCAACGTCCTGACTTTC CATSDSGRSGANVLTF
TRBD1 TRBJ1-6 many TRBV5-1 TGCGCCAGCATGGGACAGGATAATTCACCCCTCCACTTT CASMGQDNSPLHF
. TRBJ2-7 many TRBV20-1 TGCAGTGCAAGGGACAACAACTACGAGCAGTACTTC CSARDNNYEQYF
. TRBJ2-5 . TRBV7-8 TGTGCCAGCAGCTTAGAGAGGCTAGCGAGAATGGACCAGTACTTC CASSLERLARMDQYF
. TRBJ1-2 few TRBV18 TGTGCCAGCTCACCGATTGAACAGGCACTTTATGGCTACACCTTC CASSPIEQALYGYTF
TRBD2 TRBJ2-3 few TRBV28 TGTGCCAGCAGTTCCAGCGGGGGGGCGCTAGATACGCAGTATTTT CASSSSGGALDTQYF
. TRBJ2-1 few TRBV28 TGTGCCAGCAAACGAGCGGCAAGCTCCTACAATGAGCAGTTCTTC CASKRAASSYNEQFF
. TRBJ2-2 . TRBV29-1 TGCAGCGTTGACGGCGGAAACACCGGGGAGCTGTTTTTT CSVDGGNTGELFF
. TRBJ2-3 many TRBV6-5 TGTGCCAGCAGTTACTCGGGGACCCCCGCCACAGATACGCAGTATTTT CASSYSGTPATDTQYF
. TRBJ2-7 few TRBV29-1 TGCAGCTATGCCGCTAGGGGGGGGGTCTACGAGCAGTACTTC CSYAARGGVYEQYF
TRBD2 TRBJ2-3 . TRBV5-6 TGTGCCAGCAGCCACAAACTAGCGGGAGGACCTACTAGCACAGATACGCAGTATTTT CASSHKLAGGPTSTDTQYF
. TRBJ2-7 . TRBV3-1 TGTGCCAGCAGCTTCTCCCCCTACTCCTACGAGCAGTACTTC CASSFSPYSYEQYF
TRBD1 TRBJ2-5 . TRBV3-1 TGTGCCAGCAGCCAAGATCTCGCGGGACAGGGGCGGCAGGAGACCCAGTACTTC CASSQDLAGQGRQETQYF
TRBD1 TRBJ1-5 . TRBV28 TGTGCCAGCAGTTGGACAGGGGTTAATCAGCCCCAGCATTTT CASSWTGVNQPQHF
. TRBJ2-4 . TRBV7-9 TGTGCCAGCAGCTCCGGGCCACTAGGTGACATTCAGTACTTC CASSSGPLGDIQYF
. TRBJ2-1 many TRBV5-1 TGCGCCAGCAGCTTGGATGTTAGGTCACCGCTGGTGAGCAATGAGCAGTTCTTC CASSLDVRSPLVSNEQFF
. TRBJ1-1 . TRBV5-6 TGTGCCAGCGCAGCTTGGGGGGACTTTGAAGCTTTCTTT CASAAWGDFEAFF
TRBD1 TRBJ1-5 few TRBV12-3/TRBV12-4 TGTGCCAGTACCGCGGACAGGGCTAATCAGCCCCAGCATTTT CASTADRANQPQHF
TRBD1 TRBJ2-3 few TRBV7-9 TGTGCCAGCAGCGAGGGAGGGACAGGGGGGACAGATACGCAGTATTTT CASSEGGTGGTDTQYF
. TRBJ2-7 many TRBV5-6 TGTGCCAGCAGCCGTTCCCTCTACGAGCAGTACTTC CASSRSLYEQYF
TRBD1 TRBJ2-1 few TRBV20-1 TGCAGTGCTAGAGCCAGACACAGGGGGCGGTATGTGGGGGATGAGCAGTTCTTC CSARARHRGRYVGDEQFF
TRBD1 TRBJ2-2 . TRBV6-1 TGTGCCAGTTTTGAAGGGGGCGCGGGCACCGGGGAGCTGTTTTTT CASFEGGAGTGELFF
. TRBJ2-4 few TRBV28 TGTGCCAGCAGTCCATGGGGTTCGACCAAAAACATTCAGTACTTC CASSPWGSTKNIQYF
TRBD2 TRBJ2-7 few TRBV11-2 TGTGCCAGCAGCTTAGGGTCTAGCGGGCTTCCCTACGAGCAGTACTTC CASSLGSSGLPYEQYF
. TRBJ1-2 . TRBV12-3/TRBV12-4 TGTGCCAGCAGCCCGCTCAGGGATAATGGCTACACCTTC CASSPLRDNGYTF
. TRBJ2-7 . TRBV4-3 TGCGCCAGCAGCCAAGCCGTCAATAGTCCCTACTACTACGAGCAGTACTTC CASSQAVNSPYYYEQYF
. TRBJ1-1 few TRBV5-1 TGCGCCAGCAGCTGGGGGGAAACTGAAGCTTTCTTT CASSWGETEAFF
. TRBJ2-3 few TRBV6-5 TGTGCCAGCAGTTACGGGGGAGCAAGTACAGATACGCAGTATTTT CASSYGGASTDTQYF
. TRBJ2-7 . TRBV7-2 TGTGCCAGCACCCTAAGGGGGAGGGCGGGCGACGAGCAGTACTTC CASTLRGRAGDEQYF
TRBD1 TRBJ2-1 few TRBV7-3 TGTGCCAGCAGCTTACAAGGGACAGGGTCCGATGAGCAGTTCTTC CASSLQGTGSDEQFF
TRBD2 TRBJ2-1 . TRBV9 TGTGCCAGCAGCCCGGAGACCGGGGGGTACCGTGAGCAGTTCTTC CASSPETGGYREQFF
TRBD2 TRBJ2-7 few TRBV29-1 TGCAGCGTTTGGACTAGCGGGAAGTCCTACGAGCAGTACTTC CSVWTSGKSYEQYF
TRBD2 TRBJ2-1 . TRBV7-2 TGTGCCAGCAGCTTAGAGCGGGGCGGCAATGAGCAGTTCTTC CASSLERGGNEQFF
TRBD2 TRBJ2-1 . TRBV18 TGTGCCAGCTCACTGAGGACTAGCGGGAGGGTCTACAATGAGCAGTTCTTC CASSLRTSGRVYNEQFF
. TRBJ1-4 . TRBV12-3/TRBV12-4 TGTGCCAGCAGTTTAAGTAGAATACTTCGGGGAAAACTGTTTTTT CASSLSRILRGKLFF
. TRBJ2-1 many TRBV29-1 TGCAGCTCGCGGGGGCCCGGCGATGAGCAGTTCTTC CSSRGPGDEQFF
. TRBJ2-2 few TRBV4-3 TGCGCCAGCAGCCAAGACCCGAACACCGGGGAGCTGTTTTTT CASSQDPNTGELFF
TRBD2 TRBJ2-4 . TRBV6-2/TRBV6-3 TGTGCCAGCAGTGACCCGTGGACTAGCGGGAAAAACATTCAGTACTTC CASSDPWTSGKNIQYF
TRBD1 TRBJ2-5 few TRBV9 TGTGCCAGCAGCGCCGGGGACAGTAAGTTTGAGACCCAGTACTTC CASSAGDSKFETQYF
. TRBJ1-2 few TRBV11-2 TGTGCCAGCAGCGTCCCAAGCTCCTATGGCTACACCTTC CASSVPSSYGYTF
. TRBJ2-5 . TRBV3-1 TGTGCCAGCAGCCAAGAATCGACCCAGTACTTC CASSQESTQYF
. TRBJ2-7 . TRBV4-3 TGCGCCAGCAGCCAAGATCGACGGGGCAGGGTGGGCGAGCAGTACTTC CASSQDRRGRVGEQYF
TRBD1 TRBJ1-5 few TRBV20-1 TGCAGTGCAGAGGACAGGGGAAATAATCAGCCCCAGCATTTT CSAEDRGNNQPQHF
TRBD1 TRBJ2-1 many TRBV28 TGTGCCAGCAGCAGACAGGGTATGAGCAATGAGCAGTTCTTC CASSRQGMSNEQFF
TRBD2 TRBJ2-1 few TRBV5-1 TGCGCCAGCAGCGTCGGGACTAGCGGGCATCAGTTCTTC CASSVGTSGHQFF
TRBD2 TRBJ2-1 . TRBV20-1 TGCAGTGCTAGAGGGGGGACTAGCGGGAGGGCCATCAATGAGCAGTTCTTC CSARGGTSGRAINEQFF
. TRBJ2-3 . TRBV4-3 TGCGCCAGCAGCCAAGATCGAGGGGAGTGGACCACAGATACGCAGTATTTT CASSQDRGEWTTDTQYF
TRBD1 TRBJ1-1 many TRBV12-3/TRBV12-4 TGTGCCAGCAGTCCGACAGGGGGCGGCACTGAAGCTTTCTTT CASSPTGGGTEAFF
. TRBJ1-1 few TRBV7-6 TGTGCCAGCAGCTTAGAAGGGGGGACGGGGAACACTGAAGCTTTCTTT CASSLEGGTGNTEAFF
TRBD1 TRBJ2-5 few TRBV4-3 TGCGCCAGCAGCCTTTGGACAGGATTTCAAGAGACCCAGTACTTC CASSLWTGFQETQYF
. TRBJ2-2 . TRBV5-1 TGCGCCAGCAGCTGGGGGGCAGGCACCGGGGAGCTGTTTTTT CASSWGAGTGELFF
. TRBJ2-2 few TRBV9 TGTGCCAGCAGCGTAAGGTACACCGGGGAGCTGTTTTTT CASSVRYTGELFF
TRBD1 TRBJ2-2 . TRBV5-1 TGCGCTAGCAGCTTGTTCAGGGGGCCGAACACCGGGGAGCTGTTTTTT CASSLFRGPNTGELFF
. TRBJ1-2 . TRBV30 TGTGCCTGGAGTCACCCAGGCGGATACACCTTC CAWSHPGGYTF
TRBD2 TRBJ2-1 few TRBV20-1 TGCAGTGCTAGTTTTAGCGGGAGTACGAATGAGCAGTTCTTC CSASFSGSTNEQFF